A single sample gave rise to the 3 T cell receptor beta chains below, sequenced in a study of shared clonotypes between healthy human individuals. Measured with immunoSEQ multiplex PCR; TCRdb has only the in-frame clones, and not every one. The sample records 170,000 or so clones, 60% to 75% being singletons. Sequencing was performed on memory CD4+ T cells sorted from blood. Indicated subset: CD45RA-negative fraction. Receptor source: a man younger than 45 in good health.

This clone was seen more than once but under ten times. The chain joins TRBV5-1 to TRBJ2-7, with 11 bases matching TRBD2. Germline assignment: CDR1 SGHRS and CDR2 YFSETQ. This CDR3 region has 15 residues. Losses at the gene ends were 0 bases for V and 2 bases for J; bases not matched to a gene: 1. The CDR3 nucleotides read TGCGCCAGCAGCTTGGATAGCGGGAGGGCCTACGAGCAGTACTTC. Encoded protein: CASSLDSGRAYEQYF.

The V and J genes are TRBV14 and TRBJ2-1; the match to TRBD2 covers 11 bases. This CDR3 contains 15 residues. Trimming at V came to 4 bases and at J to 10 bases, leaving 9 bases not matched to a gene. The germline gives CDR1 SGHDN, CDR2 FVKESK. The CDR3 DNA follows: TGTGCCAGCAGCCGAGGGACTAGCGGAGCGGGGGAGCAGTTCTTC. This gives the protein CASSRGTSGAGEQFF.

The CDR3: CASSSTPTPGLQETQYF. CDR3 in DNA: TGTGCCAGCAGCTCCACACCGACCCCGGGCCTCCAAGAGACCCAGTACTTC. The chain is built from TRBV7-2 and TRBJ2-5; unclear D gene. The V end lost 4 bases, the J end lost 1 base, and 19 bases lay between the germline ends. The V gene's germline CDR1 is SGHTA and CDR2 FQGNSA. The CDR3 is 17 residues long.